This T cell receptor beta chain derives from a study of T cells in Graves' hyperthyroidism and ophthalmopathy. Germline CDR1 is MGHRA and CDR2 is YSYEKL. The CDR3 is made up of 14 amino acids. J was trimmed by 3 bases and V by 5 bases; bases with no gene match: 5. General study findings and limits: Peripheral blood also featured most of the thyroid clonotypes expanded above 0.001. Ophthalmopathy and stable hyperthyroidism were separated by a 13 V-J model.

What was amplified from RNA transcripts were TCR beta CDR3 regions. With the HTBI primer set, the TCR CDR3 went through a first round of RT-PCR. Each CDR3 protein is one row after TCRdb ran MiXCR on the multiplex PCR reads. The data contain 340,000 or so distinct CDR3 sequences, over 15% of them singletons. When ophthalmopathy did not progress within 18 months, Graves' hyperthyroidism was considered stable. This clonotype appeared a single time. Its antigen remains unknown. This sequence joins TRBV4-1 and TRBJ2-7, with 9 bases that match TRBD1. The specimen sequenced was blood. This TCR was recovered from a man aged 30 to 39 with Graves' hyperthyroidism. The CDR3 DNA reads TGCGCCAGCAGCGCCGCGGGACAGGGCTACGAGCAGTACTTC. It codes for CASSAAGQGYEQYF.